The 17 T cell receptor beta chains given below trace back to one sample, sequenced in a study of blood T cell repertoires in COVID-19. TCRdb's copy holds only in-frame clones and misses some; the assay was immunoSEQ multiplex PCR. Of 35,000 to 50,000 clones listed, about 90% are singletons. Sequenced input: peripheral blood. Every receptor here comes from a man aged 50-60 years with active COVID-19.

DNA for the CDR3: TGTGCCAGCAGTGAAGGGCGGGCGGGGGGCTACACCTTC. Translating gives CASSEGRAGGYTF. This chain links TRBV2 with TRBJ1-2, with unresolved D. This CDR3 spans 13 amino acids. Germline lookup yields CDR1 SNHLY and CDR2 FYNNEI. V was clipped by 1 base and J by 8 bases, with 11 bases between them.

The chain joins TRBV7-2 to TRBJ1-2, with D hard to call. The CDR3 is made up of 13 amino acids. The V gene lost 1 base and the J gene lost 6 bases, with 9 bases spanning the gap. Per germline, CDR1 SGHTA and CDR2 FQGNSA. The CDR3 is CASSLVRENGYTF. CDR3 bases: TGTGCCAGCAGCTTAGTACGGGAGAATGGCTACACCTTC.

The rearrangement uses TRBV9 and TRBJ2-1; 15 bases fit TRBD2. The CDR3 has 17 amino acids. Trimming at V came to 3 bases and at J to 4 bases, leaving 5 bases not matched to a gene. The V gene's germline CDR1 is SGDLS and CDR2 YYNGEE. CDR3 nucleotides: TGTGCCAGCAGCGGCGGACTAGCGGGGGGGGAATACAATGAGCAGTTCTTC. Protein: CASSGGLAGGEYNEQFF.

The chain employs TRBV15 and TRBJ1-5; 7 bases align to TRBD1. V trimming: 0 bases; J trimming: 7 bases; junction bases outside the gene matches: 6. This CDR3 has 15 residues. Germline V gives CDR1 LNHNV, CDR2 YYDKDF (reference sequence). The DNA for the CDR3 is TGTGCCACCAGCAGAGAGACTCGGGACAGACAGCCCCAGCATTTT. It translates to CATSRETRDRQPQHF.

The V gene is TRBV6-5, the J gene TRBJ2-5; 12 bases match TRBD2. Trimming at V came to 4 bases and at J to 4 bases, leaving 4 bases not matched to a gene. Germline loops: CDR1 MNHEY, CDR2 SVGAGI. The length of the CDR3 is 15 residues. The CDR3: CASSLTSGGSETQYF. CDR3 DNA: TGTGCCAGCAGTTTGACTAGCGGGGGATCAGAGACCCAGTACTTC.

The rearrangement links TRBV10-2 to TRBJ2-5, with TRBD2 as a possible D gene (6 bases). This CDR3 region has 14 residues. Deletions cut 4 bases from V and 4 bases from J, with 13 bases between. Germline V gene data show CDR1 as WSHSY and CDR2 as SAAADI. DNA for the CDR3: TGCGCCAGCAGTGCGAGTGGGGGAGGAGAGACCCAGTACTTC. This translates into CASSASGGGETQYF.

The rearrangement links TRBV30 to TRBJ1-1; 12 bases are shared with TRBD1. This CDR3 spans 16 amino acids. CDR1 and CDR2 from the germline V gene are GTSNPN and SVGIG (reference sequence). V lost 0 bases and J lost 5; bases outside the gene matches: 7. CDR3 sequence: CAWSVRDRGRRTEAFF. As DNA, the CDR3 is TGTGCCTGGAGTGTACGGGACAGGGGGCGCAGAACTGAAGCTTTCTTT.

The V and J genes are TRBV24-1 and TRBJ2-3, with TRBD2 identical over 7 bases. This CDR3 has 13 residues. The germline V gene has CDR1 KGHDR and CDR2 SFDVKD. With V trimmed by 3 bases and J by 4 bases, 0 bases remained unmatched. The CDR3 bases are TGTGCCACCAGTGATGGGGGGGCAGATACGCAGTATTTT. This translates into CATSDGGADTQYF.

The chain joins TRBV30 to TRBJ1-4, with a possible D match to TRBD1 (5 bases). CDR1 is GTSNPN, CDR2 SVGIG, per germline (reference sequence). Trimming took 5 bases from V and 1 from J, leaving 11 bases between them. CDR3 length equals 14 residues. The DNA of the CDR3 is TGTGCCTGGGGCAGCAGGGTAACTAATGAAAAACTGTTTTTT. Residues: CAWGSRVTNEKLFF.

The chain couples TRBV6-1 to TRBJ2-7, with TRBD1 matching over 8 bases. Germline loops: CDR1 MNHNS, CDR2 SASEGT. Losses at the gene ends were 3 bases for V and 6 bases for J; bases not matched to a gene: 10. The CDR3 extends over 15 amino acids. CDR3 nucleotide sequence: TGTGCCAGCAGTGATCGCTCAGGGGGCTTTAGCGAGCAGTACTTC. Its translation: CASSDRSGGFSEQYF.

The V gene is TRBV7-9, the J gene TRBJ1-4; a weak D match, TRBD1 (6 bases). This CDR3 is built from 16 residues. CDR1 SEHNR and CDR2 FQNEAQ come from the germline V gene (reference sequence). V was shortened by 3 bases and J by 3 bases, with 14 bases between the two germline ends. CDR3 coding DNA: TGTGCCAGCAGCTTCGGGTCAGGGGTGGCTAATGAAAAACTGTTTTTT. Encoded protein: CASSFGSGVANEKLFF. The variable domain in full, with the rest retrieved from reference TRBV7-9 and TRBJ1-4, is DTGVSQNPRHKITKRGQNVTFRCDPISEHNRLYWYRQTLGQGPEFLTYFQNEAQLEKSRLLSDRFSAERPKGSFSTLEIQRTEQGDSAMYLCASSFGSGVANEKLFFGSGTQLSVL.

The chain employs TRBV10-2 and TRBJ2-1; 10 bases are shared with TRBD2. J was trimmed by 7 bases and V by 4 bases; bases with no gene match: 10. The germline gives CDR1 WSHSY, CDR2 SAAADI. The CDR3 contains 16 residues. CDR3 amino acids: CASSVMSGGAPNEQFF. CDR3 bases: TGCGCCAGCAGTGTGATGAGCGGGGGGGCTCCTAATGAGCAGTTCTTC.

V and J are TRBV6-5 and TRBJ1-2; weak D call: TRBD1 (5 bases). The CDR3 sequence is 16 residues long. The V and J ends lost 0 bases and 0 bases respectively, with 11 bases between them. The germline CDR1 and CDR2 sequences are MNHEY and SVGAGI. The CDR3 is CASSYSRGGTNYGYTF. The CDR3 DNA is TGTGCCAGCAGTTACTCGCGGGGGGGAACTAACTATGGCTACACCTTC.

The rearrangement uses TRBV7-3 and TRBJ2-1; TRBD2 matches 14 bases. The CDR3 sequence is 15 residues long. Germline V CDR1 and CDR2: SGHTA, FQGTGA. V gave up 5 bases and J gave up 6 bases; unmatched junction bases: 3. The CDR3 DNA reads TGTGCCAGCAGCGAAGGGACTAGCGGGGGCAATGAGCAGTTCTTC. This encodes CASSEGTSGGNEQFF.

Here the CDR3 reads CATPARTGGHSNQPQHF. The CDR3 DNA reads as TGTGCCACTCCCGCCAGGACAGGGGGCCATAGCAATCAGCCCCAGCATTTT. V and J are TRBV21-1 and TRBJ1-5; the D call in the table, TRBD1, was not verified against the DNA. TRBV21-1 has pseudogene status. This CDR3 contains 17 residues.

This sequence joins TRBV2 and TRBJ1-1; 12 bases line up with TRBD1. This CDR3 is 13 amino acids long. V lost 6 bases, J lost 7 bases, and 3 bases stayed unmatched. Germline V gene data show CDR1 as SNHLY and CDR2 as FYNNEI. CDR3 sequence: CASRGTGGGEAFF. CDR3 DNA sequence: TGTGCCAGCAGGGGGACAGGGGGCGGTGAAGCTTTCTTT. Complete variable domain (other parts from reference TRBV2 and TRBJ1-1): EPEVTQTPSHQVTQMGQEVILRCVPISNHLYFYWYRQILGQKVEFLVSFYNNEISEKSEIFDDQFSVERPDGSNFTLKIRSTKLEDSAMYFCASRGTGGGEAFFGQGTRLTVV.

This chain joins TRBV29-1 and TRBJ2-7, with a possible D match to TRBD2 (6 bases). Trimming removed 2 bases from V and 3 bases from J, with 14 bases in between. This CDR3 has 14 residues. Germline V gene data show CDR1 as SQVTM and CDR2 as ANQGSEA. CDR3 in DNA: TGCAGCGTTGAACTTACCGGGGGAATCTACGAGCAGTACTTC. Translation gives CSVELTGGIYEQYF.